The entry that follows covers one T cell receptor (beta chain) sequence. V was shortened by 0 bases and J by 8 bases, with 13 bases between the two germline ends. The CDR3 consists of 14 residues. CDR1 and CDR2 (germline): LGHDT, YNNKEL (reference sequence). Measured with immunoSEQ multiplex PCR; TCRdb has only the in-frame clones, and not every one. The table includes 150,000 to 250,000 clones, 94% detected once. This entry comes from a study of blood T cell repertoires in COVID-19. Sequencing was done on a sample of peripheral blood. The clonotype originates from a man under 40 with COVID-19, enrolled during active disease. The rearrangement uses TRBV3-1 (or the pseudogene TRBV3-2) and TRBJ1-2; D remains unclear. The CDR3 spells CASSQERQSWGYTF. The CDR3 nucleotides read TGTGCCAGCAGCCAAGAGCGGCAGAGCTGGGGCTACACCTTC.